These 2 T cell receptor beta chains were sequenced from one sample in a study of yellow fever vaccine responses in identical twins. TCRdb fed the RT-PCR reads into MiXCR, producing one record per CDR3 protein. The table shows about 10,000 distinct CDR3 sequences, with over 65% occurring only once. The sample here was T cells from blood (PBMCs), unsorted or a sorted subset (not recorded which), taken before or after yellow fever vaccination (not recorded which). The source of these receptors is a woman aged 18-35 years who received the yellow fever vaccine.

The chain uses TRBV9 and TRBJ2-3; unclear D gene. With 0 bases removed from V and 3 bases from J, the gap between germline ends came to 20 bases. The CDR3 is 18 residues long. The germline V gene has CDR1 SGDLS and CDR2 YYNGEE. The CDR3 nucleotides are TGTGCCAGCAGCGTAGAGCCCGTGAGCGCCGCCCGAACAGATACGCAGTATTTT. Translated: CASSVEPVSAARTDTQYF.

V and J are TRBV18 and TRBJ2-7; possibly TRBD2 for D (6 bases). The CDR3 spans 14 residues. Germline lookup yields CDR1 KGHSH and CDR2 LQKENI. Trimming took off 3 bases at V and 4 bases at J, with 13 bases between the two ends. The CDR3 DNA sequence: TGTGCCAGCTCACCGGGGGGAGGAGGATACGAGCAGTACTTC. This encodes CASSPGGGGYEQYF. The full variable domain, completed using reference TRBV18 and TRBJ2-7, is NAGVMQNPRHLVRRRGQEARLRCSPMKGHSHVYWYRQLPEEGLKFMVYLQKENIIDESGMPKERFSAEFPKEGPSILRIQQVVRGDSAAYFCASSPGGGGYEQYFGPGTRLTVT.